A few counts support the clone carrying this T cell receptor beta chain. The antigen remains undetermined. The sample originates from a study of T cell repertoires in cytomegalovirus infection. General study findings and limits: Summed frequency of shared TCR beta families picked out CMV carriers who also had the relevant HLA.

MiXCR, applied by TCRdb to the reads, yields one record per CDR3 protein. The top ten clones hold over 15% of a sample with under 850,000 distinct CDR3 sequences, around 31% of them seen once. Germline V CDR1 and CDR2: LNHDA, SQIVND (reference sequence). The CDR3 extends over 15 amino acids. Trimming cost V 4 bases and J 0 bases, with 10 bases left between them. The sample here was cultured PBMCs, taken from culture after CMV antigen stimulation. This TCR was sampled from a human donor in good health (CMV status not recorded). Some clones in this sample may be carry-over from other donors' samples. The V call is TRBV19, the J call TRBJ2-1; D possibly corresponds to TRBD2 (6 bases). The CDR3 reads CASSRGLYSYNEQFF. The CDR3 DNA is TGTGCCAGTAGTAGGGGACTCTACTCCTACAATGAGCAGTTCTTC. The whole variable domain, remainder taken from reference TRBV19 and TRBJ2-1, is DGGITQSPKYLFRKEGQNVTLSCEQNLNHDAMYWYRQDPGQGLRLIYYSQIVNDFQKGDIAEGYSVSREKKESFPLTVTSAQKNPTAFYLCASSRGLYSYNEQFFGPGTRLTVL.